The 21 T cell receptor beta chains below all came from one sample that was sequenced in a study of cytomegalovirus exposure and HLA in healthy donors. 13 Jbeta primers and 60 Vbeta primers were used for the PCR. TCRdb's copy holds only in-frame clones and misses some; the assay was immunoSEQ multiplex PCR. The data contain around 140,000 clones, roughly 89% of them seen just once; the ten biggest clones take up 4% to 6.5%. Sequenced material: PBMCs. The receptors shown here come from a woman aged 25-40 years in good health and CMV-seronegative.

This chain joins TRBV7-6 and TRBJ2-2, with 10 bases lining up with TRBD2. Trimming removed 10 bases from V and 2 bases from J; junction bases left unmatched: 4. This CDR3 is built from 14 residues. The germline V gene has CDR1 SGHVS and CDR2 FNYEAQ. The CDR3 bases are TGTGCCACGAAGCGGGAGGGAAACACCGGGGAGCTGTTTTTT. Protein sequence: CATKREGNTGELFF. Full variable domain (remainder filled in from reference TRBV7-6 and TRBJ2-2): GAGVSQSPRYKVTKRGQDVALRCDPISGHVSLYWYRQALGQGPEFLTYFNYEAQQDKSGLPNDRFSAERPEGSISTLTIQRTEQRDSAMYRCATKREGNTGELFFGEGSRLTVL.

This clone has just one count. The CDR3 nucleotides are TGTGCCAGCAGTGAAGCGCTTTGGCCCTACACTGAAGCTTTCTTT. Translated, it gives CASSEALWPYTEAFF. The chain carries TRBV6-1 and TRBJ1-1; no firm D call. Germline values: CDR1 MNHNS, CDR2 SASEGT. Trimming took 0 bases from V and 3 from J, leaving 11 bases between them. This CDR3 comprises 15 residues.

The chain carries TRBV28 and TRBJ2-1; 10 bases align to TRBD2. From germline, CDR1 is MDHEN and CDR2 SYDVKM. The CDR3 loop spans 15 amino acids. V lost 0 bases to trimming and J lost 6 bases; unmatched junction nucleotides: 2. For the CDR3, the DNA is TGTGCCAGCAGTTTATGGGCTAGCGGGAGCAATGAGCAGTTCTTC. Translated: CASSLWASGSNEQFF.

The rearrangement links TRBV10-3 to TRBJ1-3, with D possibly matching TRBD1 (6 bases). Deletions cut 3 bases from V and 4 bases from J, with 16 bases between. CDR1 is ENHRY, CDR2 SYGVKD, per germline. This CDR3 contains 16 residues. CDR3 residues: CAISESGRGRGNTIYF. The CDR3 DNA reads as TGTGCCATCAGTGAATCGGGCAGGGGCAGAGGAAACACCATATATTTT.

The chain joins TRBV19 to TRBJ2-3; maybe TRBD1 (6 bases). CDR3 length equals 13 residues. V was trimmed by 5 bases and J by 3 bases, leaving 9 bases between them. CDR1 is LNHDA, CDR2 SQIVND, per germline (reference sequence). The CDR3 sequence is CASSQQGTDTQYF. The CDR3 coding sequence is TGTGCCAGTAGTCAACAGGGAACAGATACGCAGTATTTT.

The rearrangement uses TRBV28 and TRBJ2-7, with TRBD2 matching over 7 bases. This CDR3 contains 15 residues. CDR1 and CDR2 (germline): MDHEN, SYDVKM. V dropped 8 bases and J dropped 5; count of bases not matched to a gene: 15. The CDR3 protein is CASAGLAAHRDEQYF. The CDR3 DNA sequence: TGTGCCAGCGCGGGGCTAGCGGCCCATAGGGACGAGCAGTACTTC.

The rearrangement links TRBV5-1 to TRBJ2-7; 12 bases agree with TRBD1. The V and J ends lost 4 bases and 5 bases, in that order; junction bases with no gene match: 10. Germline V gives CDR1 SGHRS, CDR2 YFSETQ. The CDR3 sequence is 16 residues long. DNA of the CDR3: TGCGCCAGCAGCAATAAACTCGGGACAGGGGGCAACGAGCAGTACTTC. Its translation: CASSNKLGTGGNEQYF.

A note on this clone: Within the sample, other DNA sequences also encode this same CDR3. V usage is TRBV18 and J usage is TRBJ2-5, with TRBD2 identical over 7 bases. V was clipped by 3 bases and J by 2 bases; unmatched bases: 3. The CDR3 loop spans 14 amino acids. Germline CDR1 is KGHSH and CDR2 is LQKENI. CDR3 nucleotides: TGTGCCAGCTCACCTCAGGGAGGGCAAGAGACCCAGTACTTC. Translating it yields CASSPQGGQETQYF.

The chain is built from TRBV5-1 and TRBJ2-1, with 9 bases matching TRBD2. Germline assignment: CDR1 SGHRS and CDR2 YFSETQ. The CDR3 runs 14 residues. Trimming at V came to 6 bases and at J to 8 bases, leaving 9 bases not matched to a gene. The CDR3 here is CASKTSGGIYEQFF. For the CDR3, the DNA is TGCGCCAGCAAGACTAGCGGCGGTATCTATGAGCAGTTCTTC.

This sequence joins TRBV7-9 and TRBJ2-1; 11 bases are a match to TRBD1. This CDR3 region has 16 residues. Germline values: CDR1 SEHNR, CDR2 FQNEAQ (reference sequence). Trimming removed 4 bases from V and 4 bases from J; junction bases left unmatched: 6. CDR3 protein: CASSSRDRGIYNEQFF. In nucleotides, the CDR3 is TGTGCCAGCAGCTCAAGGGACAGGGGGATTTACAATGAGCAGTTCTTC.

This clone occurred once. The J gene is TRBJ1-1, the V gene TRBV27, with a possible D match to TRBD1 (5 bases). V was cut by 3 bases and J by 4 bases, with 9 bases left in between. CDR1 is MNHEY and CDR2 is SMNVEV in the germline V gene (reference sequence). This CDR3 contains 13 residues. The CDR3 sequence is CASSFGGFTEAFF. The DNA of the CDR3 is TGTGCCAGCAGTTTTGGGGGGTTCACTGAAGCTTTCTTT.

V and J are TRBV28 and TRBJ2-7; 7 bases match TRBD1. Germline CDR1 MDHEN, CDR2 SYDVKM. This CDR3 is 16 amino acids long. J was trimmed by 5 bases and V by 6 bases; bases with no gene match: 16. The DNA of the CDR3 is TGTGCCAGCAGCTCCACAGGGGAACCCCCCCCACACGAGCAGTACTTC. As protein: CASSSTGEPPPHEQYF.

The chain couples TRBV19 to TRBJ1-1; 7 positions match TRBD1. This CDR3 region has 15 residues. The J segment lost 5 bases and the V segment lost 1 base, leaving 7 bases of the junction unmatched. From germline, CDR1 is LNHDA and CDR2 SQIVND (reference sequence). CDR3 region: CASSIGDRVYTEAFF. The CDR3 coding sequence is TGTGCCAGTAGTATAGGAGACAGGGTATATACTGAAGCTTTCTTT.

The V call is TRBV7-9, the J call TRBJ2-3; 7 nucleotides agree with TRBD1. With 6 bases clipped from V and 0 bases from J, the junction kept 6 bases outside the gene matches. The CDR3 has 15 residues. Germline values: CDR1 SEHNR, CDR2 FQNEAQ (reference sequence). The CDR3 is CASSPGTASTDTQYF. DNA for the CDR3: TGTGCCAGCAGTCCCGGGACAGCTAGCACAGATACGCAGTATTTT. The whole variable domain, filled in from reference TRBV7-9 and TRBJ2-3, reads DTGVSQNPRHKITKRGQNVTFRCDPISEHNRLYWYRQTLGQGPEFLTYFQNEAQLEKSRLLSDRFSAERPKGSFSTLEIQRTEQGDSAMYLCASSPGTASTDTQYFGPGTRLTVL.

The chain employs TRBV6-6 and TRBJ1-1, with D tentatively TRBD1 (6 bases). The CDR3 contains 14 residues. V was pared by 5 bases and J by 1 base, with 11 bases between. Germline CDR1 MNHNY, CDR2 SVGAGI (reference sequence). Written as DNA, the CDR3 is TGTGCCAGCAGTATACAGGGAGCGAACACTGAAGCTTTCTTT. Translating it yields CASSIQGANTEAFF.

This chain connects TRBV15 to TRBJ2-5; D possibly corresponds to TRBD1 (5 bases). This CDR3 is 13 amino acids long. The V end lost 5 bases, the J end lost 4 bases, and 11 bases lay between the germline ends. Germline lookup yields CDR1 LNHNV and CDR2 YYDKDF (reference sequence). The CDR3 DNA reads TGTGCCACCAGCCGTAGGGGTTCAGAGACCCAGTACTTC. Encoded protein: CATSRRGSETQYF.

CDR3 protein: CASRTGDRSNTGELFF. The CDR3 DNA is TGTGCCAGCAGAACCGGGGACAGATCGAACACCGGGGAGCTGTTTTTT. The chain couples TRBV27 to TRBJ2-2; 7 bases are shared with TRBD1. The CDR3 consists of 16 residues. V lost 6 bases to trimming and J lost 0 bases; unmatched junction nucleotides: 7. The germline V gene encodes CDR1 MNHEY and CDR2 SMNVEV (reference sequence).

As concerns this clone: One junction end does not reproduce the germline sequence, and a read error may be involved. CDR3 DNA: TGCGCCAGCAGCTTGGACAGAATGAACGCTGAAGCTTTCTTT. Encoded protein: CASSLDRMNAEAFF. The chain carries TRBV5-1 and TRBJ1-1; D gene ambiguous. The CDR3 spans 14 residues. The germline CDR1 and CDR2 sequences are SGHRS and YFSETQ.

The V call is TRBV7-2, the J call TRBJ2-3; D unresolved. The CDR3 length is 15 residues. Trimming removed 5 bases at V and 2 bases at J, with 14 bases between. Germline CDR1 reads SGHTA; CDR2 reads FQGNSA. CDR3 sequence: CASSRGSTSTDTQYF. For the CDR3, the DNA is TGTGCCAGCAGCCGCGGATCCACCTCCACAGATACGCAGTATTTT.

CDR3 DNA sequence: TGTGCCAGCAGTGGGGGCAGCGGGAGTTGGAACGAGCAGTACTTC. Its translation: CASSGGSGSWNEQYF. This rearrangement joins TRBV27 to TRBJ2-7; 8 bases fit TRBD2. This CDR3 is 15 amino acids long. V lost 5 bases, J lost 5 bases, and 11 bases stayed unmatched. Germline CDR1 and CDR2: MNHEY and SMNVEV (reference sequence).

This rearrangement joins TRBV6-6 to TRBJ2-1; unclear D gene. The CDR3 contains 13 residues. Germline CDR1 is MNHNY and CDR2 is SVGAGI (reference sequence). The V gene lost 5 bases and the J gene lost 4 bases, with 9 bases spanning the gap. The CDR3 here is CASSQLIYNEQFF. The CDR3 DNA is TGTGCCAGCAGTCAACTAATTTACAATGAGCAGTTCTTC.